This entry lists 22 T cell receptor beta chains sequenced from one sample in a study of shared clonotypes between healthy human individuals. The assay was immunoSEQ multiplex PCR, and TCRdb's table has in-frame clones only and misses some. The sample holds about a million clones, 75% seen once. Material for sequencing was memory CD4+ T cells sorted from blood. Subset described: CD45RA-negative fraction. The receptors derive from a man aged 18 to 30 in good health.

The chain carries TRBV7-8 and TRBJ2-6, with D unclear. The germline CDR1 and CDR2 sequences are SGHVS and FQNEAQ. This CDR3 comprises 16 residues. The V gene lost 0 bases and the J gene lost 3 bases, with 9 bases spanning the gap. The CDR3 region has the DNA TGTGCCAGCAGCTTAGCTTGGGATTTTGGGGCCAACGTCCTGACTTTC. This codes for CASSLAWDFGANVLTF.

A note on this clone: The same CDR3 also results from other DNA sequences found in this sample. The chain employs TRBV5-1 and TRBJ2-5; D is undetermined. Trimming cost V 1 base and J 4 bases, with 11 bases left between them. CDR1 and CDR2 (germline): SGHRS, YFSETQ. The CDR3 runs to 14 residues. CDR3 coding DNA: TGCGCCAGCAGCTTGCAAGGGTCGGGAGAGACCCAGTACTTC. Its translation is CASSLQGSGETQYF.

The chain links TRBV5-1 to TRBJ2-5, with D perhaps being TRBD1 or TRBD2 (5 bases each). V lost 8 bases to trimming and J lost 2 bases, with 19 bases between them. Germline V gives CDR1 SGHRS, CDR2 YFSETQ. The CDR3 is 15 residues long. CDR3 loop: CASTTLGTKQETQYF. The CDR3 bases are TGCGCCAGTACGACCCTCGGGACGAAACAAGAGACCCAGTACTTC.

The J gene is TRBJ2-3, the V gene TRBV29-1; 14 nucleotides align to TRBD2. The V gene end was trimmed by 4 bases and the J gene end by 3 bases; junction bases not matched to a gene: 3. Germline CDR1 SQVTM, CDR2 ANQGSEA. The CDR3 contains 15 residues. The CDR3 DNA follows: TGCAGCGTTGTGACTAGCGGGGGGGCAACAGATACGCAGTATTTT. Translating it yields CSVVTSGGATDTQYF.

Only a few counts were recorded for this clone. The DNA of the CDR3 is TGTGCCAGCAGCCCCCAAATACTAGCAAATAAAAACATTCAGTACTTC. Residues: CASSPQILANKNIQYF. J is TRBJ2-4 and V is TRBV7-2; maybe TRBD2 (6 bases). The V gene lost 5 bases and the J gene lost 4 bases, with 18 bases spanning the gap. Germline CDR1 reads SGHTA; CDR2 reads FQGNSA. The CDR3 consists of 16 residues.

With respect to this clone: Lacking the conserved final phenylalanine or tryptophan, this CDR3 likely reflects a read error. This chain connects TRBV4-1 to TRBJ1-2; the D is unclear. V lost 0 bases and J 2 bases, leaving 10 bases between the germline ends. The CDR3 is 15 amino acids. From germline, CDR1 is MGHRA and CDR2 YSYEKL. The CDR3 reads CASSQDTAANYGYTL. As DNA, the CDR3 is TGCGCCAGCAGCCAAGACACCGCAGCGAACTATGGCTACACCCTC.

V gene TRBV30 combines with J gene TRBJ1-1, with TRBD1 identical over 7 bases. From germline, CDR1 is GTSNPN and CDR2 SVGIG (reference sequence). The CDR3 totals 14 residues. V gave up 3 bases and J gave up 6 bases; unmatched junction bases: 10. This CDR3 reads CAWRNSQGGAEAFF. The CDR3 coding sequence is TGTGCCTGGAGGAACTCCCAGGGGGGCGCTGAAGCTTTCTTT.

CDR3 amino acids: CASSVGGRSDTQYF. The CDR3 region has the DNA TGTGCCAGCAGCGTTGGCGGGAGGAGTGATACGCAGTATTTT. The rearrangement uses TRBV9 and TRBJ2-3, with TRBD2 matching 8 bases. V gave up 2 bases and J gave up 6 bases; unmatched junction bases: 5. This CDR3 region has 14 residues. Per germline, CDR1 SGDLS and CDR2 YYNGEE.

The chain uses TRBV5-4 and TRBJ2-5, with TRBD1 matching 7 bases. Germline V gives CDR1 SGHNT, CDR2 YYREEE (reference sequence). The CDR3 has 15 amino acids. Trimming took 3 bases from V and 4 from J; bases not matched to a gene: 9. The CDR3 sequence: CASSSRGLISETQYF. The CDR3 nucleotides are TGTGCCAGCAGCTCTAGGGGGCTGATATCAGAGACCCAGTACTTC.

The rearrangement joins TRBV18 to TRBJ1-2, with 11 bases fitting TRBD1. V trimming: 3 bases; J trimming: 4 bases; junction bases outside the gene matches: 7. Germline V lookup: CDR1 KGHSH, CDR2 LQKENI. This CDR3 comprises 16 residues. The DNA for the CDR3 is TGTGCCAGCTCACCTGGACAGGGGGCGCGGGGCTATGGCTACACCTTC. Protein product: CASSPGQGARGYGYTF.

The gene calls are TRBV11-2 and TRBJ2-7, with D possibly TRBD1 on 5 matching bases. The CDR3 runs to 15 residues. Germline lookup yields CDR1 SGHAT and CDR2 FQNNGV. The germline V and J ends were trimmed by 5 bases and 0 bases, with 14 bases remaining between them. CDR3 in amino acids: CASSASVGPSYEQYF. The DNA of the CDR3 is TGTGCCAGCAGCGCCTCGGTGGGGCCCTCCTACGAGCAGTACTTC.

This clone was seen a single time. The chain links TRBV5-1 to TRBJ2-7; TRBD1 matches at 12 bases. In germline, CDR1 is SGHRS, CDR2 YFSETQ. Trimming cost V 4 bases and J 13 bases; bases outside gene matches: 9. CDR3 length: 13 amino acids. This CDR3 is CASSAGTGGGSYF. The CDR3 DNA is TGCGCCAGCAGCGCCGGGACAGGGGGCGGCTCATACTTC.

A single count supports this clone. The rearrangement uses TRBV28 and TRBJ1-1; D is undetermined. Per the germline V gene, CDR1 is MDHEN and CDR2 is SYDVKM. This CDR3 has 13 residues. V was trimmed by 5 bases and J by 7 bases, leaving 14 bases between them. This CDR3 is CASSHHQMDEAFF. In DNA, the CDR3 is TGTGCCAGCAGTCACCACCAGATGGATGAAGCTTTCTTT.

The chain links TRBV6-1 to TRBJ1-6; D not certain. V was pared by 2 bases and J by 7 bases, with 6 bases between. The CDR3 runs to 13 residues. Germline CDR1 is MNHNS and CDR2 is SASEGT. The CDR3, as DNA: TGTGCCAGCAGTGAAAAAGAGAATTCACCCCTCCACTTT. Its protein product is CASSEKENSPLHF.

This clone was counted a single time. This sequence joins TRBV28 and TRBJ1-2; 7 bases are a match to TRBD1. The CDR3 sequence is 16 residues long. V shed 6 bases, J shed 4 bases, and the junction held 14 bases outside the gene matches. CDR1 is MDHEN and CDR2 is SYDVKM in the germline V gene. The CDR3 nucleotides read TGTGCCAGCAGGACTTCGTTGGGACAGACGTTCTATGGCTACACCTTC. The encoded protein is CASRTSLGQTFYGYTF.

The table lists this clone with a few counts. This rearrangement joins TRBV2 to TRBJ1-5, with D possibly matching TRBD1 (5 bases). The germline gives CDR1 SNHLY, CDR2 FYNNEI. V was cut by 3 bases and J by 3 bases, with 9 bases left in between. The CDR3 runs 14 residues. CDR3 nucleotide sequence: TGTGCCAGCAGTGAGGGGCAGTTCAATCAGCCCCAGCATTTT. Its protein product is CASSEGQFNQPQHF.

This clone was seen a handful of times. This chain links TRBV29-1 with TRBJ2-7; maybe TRBD2 (6 bases). The V and J ends lost 4 bases and 6 bases respectively, with 10 bases between them. The CDR3 extends over 11 amino acids. In germline, CDR1 is SQVTM, CDR2 ANQGSEA. This CDR3 reads CSVGLGGEQYF. Written as DNA, the CDR3 is TGCAGCGTTGGGTTGGGGGGCGAGCAGTACTTC.

The table lists this clone with a few counts. V usage is TRBV4-1 and J usage is TRBJ2-1; 10 nucleotides line up with TRBD1. This CDR3 is built from 15 residues. The V and J ends lost 6 bases and 3 bases, in that order; junction bases with no gene match: 5. The V gene's germline CDR1 is MGHRA and CDR2 YSYEKL. CDR3 bases: TGCGCCAGCAGTGACCGGACAGGGGGCTACAATGAGCAGTTCTTC. This gives the protein CASSDRTGGYNEQFF.

In its sample, this clone was seen once. The CDR3 sequence: CASSPARLVTNEQFF. The DNA for the CDR3 is TGCGCCAGCAGCCCGGCCCGACTAGTAACGAATGAGCAGTTCTTC. V gene TRBV5-1 combines with J gene TRBJ2-1; perhaps TRBD2 as D (6 bases). The CDR3 spans 15 residues. V was pared by 4 bases and J by 7 bases, with 18 bases between. Germline V gene lookup returns CDR1 SGHRS and CDR2 YFSETQ.

Points on this clone: A much larger clone sits a single nucleotide away, making a read error possible. This chain links TRBV28 with TRBJ1-2; 7 bases fit TRBD1. The V and J ends lost 2 bases and 8 bases, in that order; junction bases with no gene match: 2. Looked up from germline, CDR1 is MDHEN and CDR2 is SYDVKM. The CDR3 spans 12 residues. The CDR3 loop reads CASSLATGGYTF. For the CDR3, the DNA is TGTGCCAGCAGTTTAGCGACAGGGGGCTACACCTTC.

This clone was seen once. The chain joins TRBV15 to TRBJ1-1, with D hard to call. The CDR3 spans 16 residues. Trimming cost V 1 base and J 3 bases, with 15 bases left between them. Germline V CDR1 and CDR2: LNHNV, YYDKDF (reference sequence). CDR3 nucleotide sequence: TGTGCCACCAGCAGAGGCCTCGGGGTTGGGGACACTGAAGCTTTCTTT. Translated, it gives CATSRGLGVGDTEAFF.

This chain uses TRBV2 with TRBJ2-7, with a tentative D call TRBD2 (5 bases). Germline lookup yields CDR1 SNHLY and CDR2 FYNNEI. Trimming cost V 0 bases and J 12 bases, with 9 bases left between them. CDR3 length equals 11 residues. CDR3 nucleotides: TGTGCCAGCAGTGAAGCTCGGGGTGCGTACTTC. The encoded protein is CASSEARGAYF.